This is a list of T cell receptor beta chains from one sample in a study of technical replicates of blood from four donors. Libraries were prepared by immunoSEQ multiplex PCR; TCRdb keeps only in-frame clonotypes and omits some of them. The data contain some 56,000 clones, 90% to 95% of them singletons. Sequenced sample: PBMCs. All receptors come from a human donor in good health. Some clones in this sample may be carry-over from other donors' samples. Each CDR3 is given with its conserved first and last residue. A D gene is named only where the DNA matches it firmly. Clone sizes are given selectively: once, few, many, or a class where the clone is expanded.

-,TRBD2,TRBJ2-1,TRBV29-1,CSVEDQSSGGNFNEQFF,TGCAGCGTTGAAGATCAGTCTAGCGGGGGAAACTTCAATGAGCAGTTCTTC
-,TRBD2,TRBJ2-3,TRBV5-1,CASSRLAGDLNTQYF,TGCGCCAGCAGCCGGTTAGCGGGAGATCTCAATACGCAGTATTTT
-,-,TRBJ1-3,TRBV6-5,CASGPSRTLGNTIYF,TGTGCCAGCGGACCCTCTCGGACATTAGGAAACACCATATATTTT
-,-,TRBJ2-7,TRBV7-2,CASSYLVGEQYF,TGTGCCAGCAGTTATCTAGTCGGCGAGCAGTACTTC
-,TRBD2,TRBJ2-5,TRBV30,CAWSLLAGGETQYF,TGTGCCTGGAGTCTGCTAGCGGGAGGAGAGACCCAGTACTTC
-,TRBD1,TRBJ2-4,TRBV6-1,CASSRTPGGSDIQYF,TGTGCCAGCAGCCGAACCCCAGGGGGCTCGGACATTCAGTACTTC
once,-,TRBJ2-1,TRBV4-1,CASSQDQGLISYNEQFF,TGCGCCAGCAGCCAAGATCAGGGGCTCATCTCCTACAATGAGCAGTTCTTC
-,TRBD2,TRBJ2-3,TRBV2,CASSLAGTSTDTQYF,TGTGCCAGCAGTTTAGCGGGTACTAGCACAGATACGCAGTATTTT
-,TRBD1,TRBJ2-7,TRBV6-6,CASSGQGSHEQYF,TGTGCCAGCAGTGGACAGGGATCCCACGAGCAGTACTTC
-,-,TRBJ1-3,TRBV5-4,CASSPEGRENTIYF,TGTGCCAGCAGCCCCGAAGGGAGAGAAAACACCATATATTTT
-,TRBD2,TRBJ2-2,TRBV4-3,CASQTRSSGRMETGELFF,TGCGCCAGCCAAACACGATCTAGCGGGAGGATGGAAACCGGGGAGCTGTTTTTT
-,TRBD1,TRBJ2-7,TRBV11-2,CASSPDRAFFYEQYF,TGTGCCAGCAGCCCTGACAGGGCTTTTTTTTACGAGCAGTACTTC
-,-,TRBJ2-3,TRBV19,CASSILGADTDTQYF,TGTGCCAGTAGTATCCTAGGGGCGGACACAGATACGCAGTATTTT